This T cell receptor (beta chain) was sequenced for a study of neurological immune-mediated disorders. Study-level results: Expansion of TCR clones was greatest in HTLV-1-associated myelopathy and smallest in multiple sclerosis, where it fell below that of healthy controls. The multiple sclerosis repertoire cluster was not associated with any clinical or MRI feature.

V shed 5 bases, J shed 3 bases, and the junction held 9 bases outside the gene matches. The CDR3 spans 15 residues. Germline loops: CDR1 MGHDK, CDR2 SYGVNS. This clonotype was detected many times. Its target is not known. 5'RACE generated cDNA with 10-nucleotide random UMIs. MiXCR was run by TCRdb on the 5' RACE reads, yielding one entry per CDR3 protein. The sample includes 110,000 or so distinct CDR3 sequences, roughly 3.2% of them seen just once. The source material was PBMCs. The chain employs TRBV25-1 and TRBJ2-5, with 7 bases matching TRBD2. This TCR derives from a woman in her twenties or thirties with multiple sclerosis. CDR3 DNA: TGTGCCAGCAGTCCCCCCAAAGCGGGAAAAGAGACCCAGTACTTC. Protein product: CASSPPKAGKETQYF.